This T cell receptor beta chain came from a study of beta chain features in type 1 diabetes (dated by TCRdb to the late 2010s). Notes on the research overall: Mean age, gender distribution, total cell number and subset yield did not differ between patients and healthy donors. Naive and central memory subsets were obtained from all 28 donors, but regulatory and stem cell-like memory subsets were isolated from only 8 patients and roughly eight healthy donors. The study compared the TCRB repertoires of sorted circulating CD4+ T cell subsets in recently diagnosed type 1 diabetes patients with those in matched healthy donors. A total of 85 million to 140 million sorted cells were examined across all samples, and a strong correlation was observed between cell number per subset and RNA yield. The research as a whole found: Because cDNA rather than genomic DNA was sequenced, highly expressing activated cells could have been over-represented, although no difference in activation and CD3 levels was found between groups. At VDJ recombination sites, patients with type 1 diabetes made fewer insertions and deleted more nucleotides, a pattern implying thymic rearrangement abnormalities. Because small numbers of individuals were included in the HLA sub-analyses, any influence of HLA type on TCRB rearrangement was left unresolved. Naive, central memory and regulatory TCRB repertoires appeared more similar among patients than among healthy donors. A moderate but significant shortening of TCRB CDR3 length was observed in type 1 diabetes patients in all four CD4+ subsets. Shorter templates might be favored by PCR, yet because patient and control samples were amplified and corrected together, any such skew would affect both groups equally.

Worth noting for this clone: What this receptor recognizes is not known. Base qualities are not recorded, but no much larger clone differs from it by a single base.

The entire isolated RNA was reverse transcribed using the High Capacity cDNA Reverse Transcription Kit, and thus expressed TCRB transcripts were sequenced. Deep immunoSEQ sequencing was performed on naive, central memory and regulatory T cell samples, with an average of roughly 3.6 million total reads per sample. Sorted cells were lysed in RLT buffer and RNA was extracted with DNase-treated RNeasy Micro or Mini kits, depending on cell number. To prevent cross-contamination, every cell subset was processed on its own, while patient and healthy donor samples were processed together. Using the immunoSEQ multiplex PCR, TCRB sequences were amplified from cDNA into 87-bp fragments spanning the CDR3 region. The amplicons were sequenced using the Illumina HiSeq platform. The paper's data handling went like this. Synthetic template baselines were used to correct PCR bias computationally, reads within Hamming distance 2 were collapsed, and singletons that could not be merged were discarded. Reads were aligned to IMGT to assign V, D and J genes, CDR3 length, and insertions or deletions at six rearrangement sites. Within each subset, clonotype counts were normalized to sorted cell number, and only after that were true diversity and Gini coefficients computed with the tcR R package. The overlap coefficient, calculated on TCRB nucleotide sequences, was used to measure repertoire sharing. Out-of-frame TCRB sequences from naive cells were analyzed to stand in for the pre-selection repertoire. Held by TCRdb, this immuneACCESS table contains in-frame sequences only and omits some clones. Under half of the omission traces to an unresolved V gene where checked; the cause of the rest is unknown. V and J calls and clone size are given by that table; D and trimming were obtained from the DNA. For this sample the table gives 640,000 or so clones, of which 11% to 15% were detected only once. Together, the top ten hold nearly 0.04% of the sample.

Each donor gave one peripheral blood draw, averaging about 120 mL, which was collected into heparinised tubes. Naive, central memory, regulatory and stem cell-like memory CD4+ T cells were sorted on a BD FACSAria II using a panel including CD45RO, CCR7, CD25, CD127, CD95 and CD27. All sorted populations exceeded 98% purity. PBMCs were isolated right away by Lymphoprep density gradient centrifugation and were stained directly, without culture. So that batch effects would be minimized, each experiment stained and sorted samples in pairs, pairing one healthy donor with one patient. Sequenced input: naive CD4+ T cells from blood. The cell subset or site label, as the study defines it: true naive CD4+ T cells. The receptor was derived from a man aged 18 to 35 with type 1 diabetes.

The sequence in DNA is TGTGCCAGCAGCGCCCGGACCGTCACCGGGGAGCTGTTTTTT. It is translated as CASSARTVTGELFF. This chain is built from TRBV13 and TRBJ2-2, with the D gene too uncertain to name. The CDR3 has 14 amino acids, counting the end cysteine and phenylalanine. Of all the DNA, just the CDR3 is kept, 42 bases in frame from base 1. CDR1 and CDR2 (PRHDT, FYEKMQ) derive from the germline V gene (reference sequence). V and J are truncated by 5 bases and 4 bases respectively, leaving an intervening sequence of 11 bases.